This T cell receptor (beta chain) was recovered during a study of blood T cells in healthy people across ages. The authors ran a second PCR of about 7 to 11 cycles using a sample-barcoded 5' primer and a J-beta primer mix. All cDNA molecules were each tagged by a template-switch adaptor with 12 random nucleotides. TCRdb itself ran the 5' RACE reads through MiXCR, one entry per CDR3 protein. The data hold about 1,400,000 distinct CDR3 sequences, with around 39% observed a single time. Between the trimmed V and J ends, which lost 7 bases and 5 bases, there was a span of 20 bases. CDR1 SQVTM and CDR2 ANQGSEA come from the germline V gene. The CDR3 is 14 amino acids.

The V call is TRBV29-1, the J call TRBJ1-1, with D possibly matching TRBD1 (5 bases). The material sequenced was blood. The clonotype originates from a woman under 30 in good health. CDR3 amino acids: CSALTGLGKTEAFF. In nucleotides, the CDR3 is TGCAGCGCCCTAACAGGTCTGGGAAAAACTGAAGCTTTCTTT.